This TCR beta chain was identified in a study of breast tumors, draining lymph nodes, adjacent tissues. General study findings and limits: Tumor repertoires ranked between lymph nodes and nontumor tissue in diversity, with V and J gene preferences. The lymph node origin of tumor T cells was framed as consistent with a hypothesis, not demonstrated.

Each CDR3 protein is one row after TCRdb ran MiXCR on the multiplex PCR reads. The repertoire holds some 85,000 distinct CDR3 sequences, with approximately 30% as singletons. Trimming shortened V by 3 bases and J by 0 bases, and 13 bases separated the two germline ends. Per germline, CDR1 SGHNT and CDR2 YYREEE (reference sequence). The CDR3 runs to 17 residues. As concerns this clonotype: Its antigen is not identified.

The lymph nodes were axillary draining lymph nodes from breast cancer patients. Input material: axillary lymph node tissue. The receptor was isolated from a female donor with breast cancer. Some clones in this sample may be carry-over from other donors' samples. This chain connects TRBV5-4 to TRBJ2-6, with D hard to call. CDR3 loop: CASSSQKSVSGANVLTF. In nucleotides, the CDR3 is TGTGCCAGCAGCTCACAAAAAAGCGTCTCTGGGGCCAACGTCCTGACTTTC.